This TCR beta chain was profiled in a study of PD-L1 blockade in urothelial cancer (dated by TCRdb to about 2017). With regard to the full study: Every patient began therapy in about 2014 and was given atezolizumab 1,200 mg intravenously every 3 weeks. About 90% of the roughly 29 patients were identified as males with urothelial cancer of bladder origin, and a prior smoking history was reported by 18 of 29 patients. Pretreatment tumor samples and matched peripheral blood, collected serially before and after atezolizumab treatment, underwent TCR sequencing. Blood samples were analyzed at 3 weeks after treatment start (second dose) and at 6 weeks after treatment start. Somatic, immune and clinical correlates of response to PD-L1 blockade with atezolizumab in urothelial cancer were the focus of an exploratory multi-omic analysis. Durable clinical benefit meant progression-free survival longer than 6 months, and TCR features were also tested against progression-free and overall survival. Durable clinical benefit was achieved by nine patients and was not achieved by 20 patients. Blood samples yielded a median of around 130,000 T cells and tens of thousands of unique TCRs, with median clonality 0.080. In the same patients who had TCR sequencing, pretreatment tumors also underwent whole exome sequencing and RNA sequencing. Approximately 30 patients had pretreatment blood TCR-seq, about 25 had at least one posttreatment blood collection, and about 25 had tumor TCR-seq. Patients had an ECOG performance status of 0 or 1 and had received between 0 and 3 prior chemotherapy regimens.

Details on this clone: Its specific antigen is unknown. The sample holds no much larger clone one base away, and base qualities are not on file.

To estimate absolute template abundance from read counts, synthetic TCR analog templates were spiked into each PCR. The immunoSEQ assay used bias-controlled V and J gene primers to amplify TCRbeta CDR3 regions from genomic DNA. Sequencing of rearranged TCRbeta segments was done at approximately 20X coverage. Regarding the original processing steps: Sequencing errors were corrected by clustering and CDR3s were annotated against IMGT to assign V, D and J genes. Out-of-frame and stop-codon sequences were excluded, and only productive TCRbeta rearrangements were used in downstream analyses. Clonality was computed as one minus Shannon entropy normalized by the log of the number of unique productive sequences. Fisher's exact test with Benjamini-Hochberg correction, at a threshold of adjusted p below 0.01, was used to find clones that differed between time points or between blood and tumor. TCRdb limited this immuneACCESS table to in-frame rearrangements with V and J called. A share of clones is missing; checked studies link under half to unresolved V genes, and the rest is unexplained. The V and J calls and clone size were taken over from that table, and D and trimming were inferred from the DNA. Across this sample there are more than 30,000 clones, with over 80% seen only once. Under 4.5% of the sample belongs to the ten largest clones.

The cohort comprised about 30 patients with locally advanced or metastatic urothelial carcinoma treated at Memorial Sloan Kettering on a trial protocol. Peripheral blood mononuclear cells were collected from each patient pretreatment and during treatment, giving between 1 and 8 total time points per patient. The Qiagen DNeasy Blood extraction kit was used to purify genomic DNA from total PBMCs and tumor samples. Collected pretreatment and during treatment, PBMCs were isolated and stored as previously described. According to the germline V gene, CDR1 reads MDHEN and CDR2 reads SYDVKM. V lost 5 bases and J lost 6 bases, and the count of bases not matched to a germline gene is 16. Including cysteine and phenylalanine, the CDR3 has 17 amino acids. The read is trimmed to its CDR3 DNA, 51 bases read in frame from base 1. On the study overall, not on this receptor specifically: Because the sample size was small (n ≈ 29) and many of the analyses were exploratory, the results are meant to be hypothesis-generating. Improved progression-free and overall survival was associated with having pretreatment peripheral blood TCR clonality below the median. At 3 weeks after the start of treatment, tumor-associated TCR clones in peripheral blood had expanded more in patients with durable benefit (n ≈ 22, p = 0.022).

This clonotype was obtained from a man aged 50 to 59 with urothelial cancer. Recombination connected TRBV28 to TRBJ2-7; 10 middle bases align to TRBD2. The sequencing here drew on PBMCs, taken around atezolizumab (anti-PD-L1) treatment. The CDR3: CASSRPVASGRGREQYF. The nucleotide sequence reads as follows: TGTGCCAGCAGTCGGCCTGTGGCTAGCGGGAGAGGCCGCGAGCAGTACTTC.